This note documents a single T cell receptor beta chain sequence. These data originate in a study of shared clonotypes between healthy human individuals. Sequencing was performed with immunoSEQ multiplex PCR; in TCRdb, only in-frame clones are kept and a portion is missing. The profile shows roughly 700,000 clones, under 80% of them singletons. Sequencing used memory CD4+ T cells sorted from blood. This sample's subset: CD45RA-negative fraction. This TCR came from a woman aged 25 to 39 in good health.

CDR3 DNA: TGTGCCAGCAGAATAAATATGGGGGAGACCCAGTACTTC. It translates to CASRINMGETQYF. This chain uses TRBV6-1 with TRBJ2-5; no clear D. This CDR3 contains 13 residues. CDR1 MNHNS and CDR2 SASEGT come from the germline V gene. The germline V and J ends were trimmed by 6 bases and 5 bases, with 13 bases remaining between them.